These 29 T cell receptor beta chains were sequenced from one sample in a study of T cells in Graves' hyperthyroidism and ophthalmopathy. TCR beta CDR3 sequences were amplified from RNA transcripts. HTBI primers were used for first-round RT-PCR of the TCR CDR3. Each CDR3 protein is one row after TCRdb ran MiXCR on the multiplex PCR reads. The table lists 200,000 to 250,000 distinct CDR3 sequences, roughly 17% of them singletons. Specimen: blood. The receptors stem from a man aged 45 to 65 with Graves' hyperthyroidism.

As concerns this clonotype: Given a much more abundant clone one base away, this may be a read error. V usage is TRBV11-2 and J usage is TRBJ2-1; D is unresolved. CDR1 SGHAT and CDR2 FQNNGV come from the germline V gene. Trimming removed 5 bases at V and 1 base at J, with 6 bases between. The CDR3 runs 13 residues. The CDR3, as DNA: TGTGCCAGCAGCCCCATGTCCTACAATGAGCAGTTCTTC. It specifies CASSPMSYNEQFF.

Comment on this clonotype: Without the conserved terminal phenylalanine or tryptophan, this CDR3 likely stems from a read error. This chain joins TRBV27 and TRBJ2-5, with TRBD2 identical over 8 bases. CDR1 and CDR2 from the germline V gene are MNHEY and SMNVEV (reference sequence). The CDR3 spans 16 residues. CDR3 amino acids: CASSPLGSGAQETQYS. DNA of the CDR3: TGTGCCAGCAGTCCCCTGGGTAGCGGGGCGCAAGAGACTCAGTACTCC.

This clonotype occurred many times. This chain connects TRBV24-1 to TRBJ2-1; D call uncertain. Germline lookup yields CDR1 KGHDR and CDR2 SFDVKD. With 1 base removed from V and 6 bases from J, the gap between germline ends came to 12 bases. The CDR3 length is 15 residues. The CDR3 spells CATSDLRVLGNEQFF. The CDR3 DNA is TGTGCCACCAGTGATTTAAGGGTACTGGGCAATGAGCAGTTCTTC.

Concerning this clonotype: A much larger clone differs from this one at a single base, so this may be a read error. The V call is TRBV5-6, the J call TRBJ2-2, with 8 nucleotides matching TRBD2. The CDR3 covers 17 residues. Germline CDR1 and CDR2: SGHDT and YYEEEE. The ends lost 4 bases at V and 0 bases at J; junction bases unmatched: 8. The CDR3 DNA reads TGTGCCAGCAGCGGGCCCAATAGCGGGGCGAACACCGGGGAGCTGTTTTTT. It codes for CASSGPNSGANTGELFF.

This clonotype was recorded at least ten times. The genes are TRBV6-2 or TRBV6-3 and TRBJ2-7; D gene uncertain. The germline V gene encodes CDR1 MNHEY and CDR2 SVGEGT. Trimming shortened V by 6 bases and J by 3 bases, and 21 bases separated the two germline ends. The CDR3 consists of 16 residues. The CDR3: CASRAKVSLLNYEQYF. Written as DNA, the CDR3 is TGTGCCAGCAGAGCAAAGGTTTCGCTCCTCAACTACGAGCAGTACTTC.

This clonotype was counted many times. The chain links TRBV11-2 to TRBJ2-5; 8 positions match TRBD2. Trimming removed 3 bases from V and 4 bases from J; junction bases left unmatched: 4. The length of the CDR3 is 14 residues. Germline V lookup: CDR1 SGHAT, CDR2 FQNNGV. The DNA of the CDR3 is TGTGCCAGCAGCTTGCCGGGGGGGGCAGAGACCCAGTACTTC. This gives the protein CASSLPGGAETQYF.

This clonotype was observed a handful of times. CDR3 region: CSAELKSAVEQFF. The DNA of the CDR3 is TGCAGTGCCGAACTAAAATCGGCGGTTGAGCAGTTCTTC. This chain connects TRBV20-1 to TRBJ2-1, with D hard to call. Germline CDR1 and CDR2: DFQATT and SNEGSKA (reference sequence). V gave up 6 bases and J gave up 9 bases, with 18 bases separating them. The CDR3 contains 13 residues.

Ten or more counts support this clonotype. The chain carries TRBV20-1 and TRBJ2-1, with 16 positions matching TRBD2. Looked up from germline, CDR1 is DFQATT and CDR2 is SNEGSKA (reference sequence). The CDR3 has 15 residues. V lost 6 bases, J lost 9 bases, and 8 bases stayed unmatched. CDR3 DNA: TGCAGTGCAGAAGGGACTAGCGGGAGGGCTTTTGAGCAGTTCTTC. As protein: CSAEGTSGRAFEQFF.

This clonotype came up a few times. The V gene is TRBV5-4, the J gene TRBJ1-1; D unresolved. V gave up 3 bases and J gave up 4 bases, with 13 bases separating them. The CDR3 length is 14 residues. Germline CDR1 SGHNT, CDR2 YYREEE (reference sequence). The CDR3 here is CASSWEPSVTEAFF. The CDR3, as DNA: TGTGCCAGCAGCTGGGAGCCCTCTGTCACTGAAGCTTTCTTT.

This clonotype was seen a few times. This chain joins TRBV5-1 and TRBJ2-6, with D uncertain. Looked up from germline, CDR1 is SGHRS and CDR2 is YFSETQ. This CDR3 contains 14 residues. With 0 bases removed from V and 2 bases from J, the gap between germline ends came to 3 bases. CDR3 in amino acids: CASSLDAGANVLTF. CDR3 coding DNA: TGCGCCAGCAGCTTGGACGCTGGGGCCAACGTCCTGACTTTC.

This clonotype showed up many times. This rearrangement joins TRBV7-2 to TRBJ2-4; D is perhaps TRBD1 or TRBD2 (5 bases each). The CDR3 loop spans 14 amino acids. Trimming shortened V by 3 bases and J by 7 bases, and 13 bases separated the two germline ends. The germline V gene has CDR1 SGHTA and CDR2 FQGNSA. In DNA, the CDR3 is TGTGCCAGCAGCTTTTGGGACGTTGGGAACATTCAGTACTTC. Residues: CASSFWDVGNIQYF.

This clonotype came up many times. The chain combines TRBV7-2 with TRBJ2-5; D gene uncertain. The CDR3 is 15 residues long. The ends were cut back, 1 base at V and 1 base at J, with 10 bases in the middle. Germline CDR1 and CDR2: SGHTA and FQGNSA. The chain's CDR3 is CASSLVTGPQETQYF. The CDR3 nucleotides read TGTGCCAGCAGCTTAGTCACCGGGCCCCAAGAGACCCAGTACTTC.

Of note for this clonotype: One base away lies a much larger clone, so this may be a sequencing read error. In DNA, the CDR3 is TGTGCCATCAGTGAGTCCGACCCGGCGGGATTACCCCTCCACTTT. Protein: CAISESDPAGLPLHF. The rearrangement joins TRBV10-3 to TRBJ1-6; D gene uncertain. Germline loops: CDR1 ENHRY, CDR2 SYGVKD. V lost 0 bases, J lost 12 bases, and 15 bases lay in between. The CDR3 totals 15 residues.

The rearrangement links TRBV7-2 to TRBJ2-3; D is unresolved. Germline values: CDR1 SGHTA, CDR2 FQGNSA. V shed 0 bases and J shed 2 bases, with 12 bases lying between them. The CDR3 covers 16 residues. The CDR3 region has the DNA TGTGCCAGCAGCTTAGCGACTCATTGGGACACAGATACGCAGTATTTT. It translates to CASSLATHWDTDTQYF.

The chain is built from TRBV9 and TRBJ2-7, with D perhaps TRBD2 (5 bases). This CDR3 has 16 amino acids. Germline lookup yields CDR1 SGDLS and CDR2 YYNGEE. The germline V and J ends were trimmed by 0 bases and 0 bases, with 13 bases remaining between them. The CDR3 DNA reads as TGTGCCAGCAGCGTAGGGGTGAGAGGGCTCTCCTACGAGCAGTACTTC. Translation gives CASSVGVRGLSYEQYF.

This clonotype showed up many times. The chain uses TRBV13 and TRBJ2-1; 8 bases line up with TRBD2. The germline gives CDR1 PRHDT, CDR2 FYEKMQ (reference sequence). The CDR3 spans 16 residues. V lost 5 bases and J lost 4; bases outside the gene matches: 10. CDR3 loop: CASSLELSGGYNEQFF. The CDR3 coding sequence is TGTGCCAGCAGCCTAGAACTAAGCGGGGGATACAATGAGCAGTTCTTC.

The rearrangement links TRBV24-1 to TRBJ2-3; 9 positions match TRBD1. Unmatched junction bases numbered 2, after V lost 1 base and J lost 1 base. Per the germline V gene, CDR1 is KGHDR and CDR2 is SFDVKD. This CDR3 spans 16 amino acids. CDR3: CATSDFTGGRTDTQYF. Here the CDR3 DNA reads TGTGCCACCAGTGATTTCACAGGGGGCCGCACAGATACGCAGTATTTT.

This clonotype was detected only a few times. The J gene is TRBJ2-2, the V gene TRBV12-3 or TRBV12-4; 8 bases align to TRBD1. This CDR3 has 14 amino acids. The ends lost 6 bases at V and 4 bases at J; junction bases unmatched: 4. The CDR3 DNA follows: TGTGCCAGCAGCGACAGGGGCGGCACCGGGGAGCTGTTTTTT. This codes for CASSDRGGTGELFF.

This clonotype was observed a handful of times. The V and J genes are TRBV2 and TRBJ1-1, with 7 nucleotides matching TRBD1. This CDR3 region has 14 residues. Trimming at V came to 5 bases and at J to 6 bases, leaving 9 bases not matched to a gene. Germline V gene data show CDR1 as SNHLY and CDR2 as FYNNEI. CDR3 sequence (DNA): TGTGCCAGCAGTAGGGGGCAATCGGACGCTGAAGCTTTCTTT. It encodes CASSRGQSDAEAFF.

The chain recombines TRBV28 with TRBJ1-5, with D hard to call. The CDR3 runs 12 residues. V lost 7 bases and J lost 8, with 12 bases in between. Germline loops: CDR1 MDHEN, CDR2 SYDVKM. CDR3 region: CASKTALEPQHF. The CDR3 nucleotides read TGTGCCAGCAAAACGGCCTTGGAGCCCCAGCATTTT. Full variable domain (missing parts from reference TRBV28 and TRBJ1-5): DVKVTQSSRYLVKRTGEKVFLECVQDMDHENMFWYRQDPGLGLRLIYFSYDVKMKEKGDIPEGYSVSREKKERFSLILESASTNQTSMYLCASKTALEPQHFGDGTRLSIL.

This clonotype was observed a handful of times. The V and J genes are TRBV10-3 and TRBJ2-3; the match to TRBD1 covers 7 bases. V lost 5 bases and J lost 3; bases outside the gene matches: 5. The CDR3 is 14 residues long. In germline, CDR1 is ENHRY, CDR2 SYGVKD. DNA for the CDR3: TGTGCCATCAGTCTCACAGGGGAAACAGATACGCAGTATTTT. Its protein product is CAISLTGETDTQYF.

As concerns this clonotype: This may arise from a read error, as a much more abundant clone is one base away. The J gene is TRBJ1-2, the V gene TRBV20-1; no definite D call. V was pared by 2 bases and J by 0 bases, with 22 bases between. There are 18 residues in the CDR3. Germline CDR1 is DFQATT and CDR2 is SNEGSKA (reference sequence). CDR3 residues: CSARNLRVETEANYGYTF. The CDR3 DNA is TGCAGTGCTAGAAATCTCCGCGTGGAAACGGAAGCTAACTATGGCTACACCTTC.

This clonotype was seen ten or more times. This chain joins TRBV28 and TRBJ2-5; 11 nucleotides align to TRBD2. The ends lost 2 bases at V and 8 bases at J; junction bases unmatched: 7. Germline-derived CDR1 and CDR2 are MDHEN and SYDVKM. The CDR3 is 15 amino acids. The CDR3 spells CASSLPLAGVGTQYF. In DNA form, the CDR3 reads TGTGCCAGCAGTTTACCACTAGCGGGAGTGGGAACCCAGTACTTC.

A note on this clonotype: The germline gene is not matched at one end of the junction; a read error may be the cause. The chain carries TRBV6-1 and TRBJ2-2; tentatively, D is TRBD2 (5 bases). In germline, CDR1 is MNHNS, CDR2 SASEGT. CDR3 length: 12 amino acids. The CDR3, as DNA: TGTGCCAGCAGCTGGCGAACCGGGGAGCCGTTTTTT. This sequence encodes CASSWRTGEPFF.

The table lists this clonotype with many counts. The V gene is TRBV20-1, the J gene TRBJ2-7, with D perhaps TRBD2 (5 bases). The V and J ends lost 0 bases and 7 bases respectively, with 16 bases between them. The CDR3 runs 14 residues. Germline V gene data show CDR1 as DFQATT and CDR2 as SNEGSKA (reference sequence). This CDR3 is CSARDVASSGEQYF. The CDR3, as DNA: TGCAGTGCTAGAGATGTGGCTTCCTCGGGGGAGCAGTACTTC.

This clonotype was picked up one time. This may be a read error, as it is one base from a much larger clone. The chain has TRBV6-1 and TRBJ1-1, with TRBD1 matching over 9 bases. This CDR3 spans 15 amino acids. Trimming at V came to 5 bases and at J to 4 bases, leaving 8 bases not matched to a gene. Germline V CDR1 and CDR2: MNHNS, SASEGT. CDR3 sequence (DNA): TGTGCCAGCAGTCGAGGACAGGGGTGGGCCACTGAAGCTTTCTTT. It translates to CASSRGQGWATEAFF.

This clonotype was found a few times. V usage is TRBV29-1 and J usage is TRBJ2-5; TRBD1 is a possible D gene (6 bases). CDR1 and CDR2 (germline): SQVTM, ANQGSEA. The V and J ends lost 3 bases and 5 bases respectively, with 16 bases between them. This CDR3 has 14 amino acids. CDR3 residues: CSVDGWDIGETQYF. The CDR3 nucleotides are TGCAGCGTTGATGGGTGGGACATAGGGGAGACCCAGTACTTC.

This clonotype appeared many times. The chain carries TRBV11-2 and TRBJ2-7; no definite D call. V gave up 6 bases and J gave up 2 bases, with 14 bases separating them. Germline CDR1 and CDR2: SGHAT and FQNNGV. The CDR3 length is 14 residues. The DNA for the CDR3 is TGTGCCAGCAGGCATATAATAACCCCCTACGAGCAGTACTTC. Residues: CASRHIITPYEQYF.

This clonotype has only a few counts. The V and J genes are TRBV28 and TRBJ2-5; D gene unclear. Trimming stripped 3 bases from V and 2 bases from J, with 7 bases between. Germline V gives CDR1 MDHEN, CDR2 SYDVKM. The CDR3 has 13 amino acids. The CDR3 bases are TGTGCCAGCAGTTTTACAGAACAAGAGACCCAGTACTTC. Translation: CASSFTEQETQYF.